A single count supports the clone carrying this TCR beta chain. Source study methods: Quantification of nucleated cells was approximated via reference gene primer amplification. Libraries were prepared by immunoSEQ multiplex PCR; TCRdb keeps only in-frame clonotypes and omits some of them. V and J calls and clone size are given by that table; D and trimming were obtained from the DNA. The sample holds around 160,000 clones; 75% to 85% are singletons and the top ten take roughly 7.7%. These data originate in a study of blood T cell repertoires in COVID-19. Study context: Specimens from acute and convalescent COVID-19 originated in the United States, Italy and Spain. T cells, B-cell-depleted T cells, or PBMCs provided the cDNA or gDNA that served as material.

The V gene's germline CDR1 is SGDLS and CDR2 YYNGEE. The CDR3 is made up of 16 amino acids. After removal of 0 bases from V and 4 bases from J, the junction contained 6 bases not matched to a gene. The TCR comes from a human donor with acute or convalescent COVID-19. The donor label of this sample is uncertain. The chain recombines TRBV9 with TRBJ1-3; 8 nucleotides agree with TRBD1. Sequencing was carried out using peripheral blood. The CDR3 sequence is CASSVGVTGVGNTIYF. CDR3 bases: TGTGCCAGCAGCGTAGGGGTGACAGGGGTCGGAAACACCATATATTTT. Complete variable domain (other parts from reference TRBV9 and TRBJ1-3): DSGVTQTPKHLITATGQRVTLRCSPRSGDLSVYWYQQSLDQGLQFLIQYYNGEERAKGNILERFSAQQFPDLHSELNLSSLELGDSALYFCASSVGVTGVGNTIYFGEGSWLTVV.